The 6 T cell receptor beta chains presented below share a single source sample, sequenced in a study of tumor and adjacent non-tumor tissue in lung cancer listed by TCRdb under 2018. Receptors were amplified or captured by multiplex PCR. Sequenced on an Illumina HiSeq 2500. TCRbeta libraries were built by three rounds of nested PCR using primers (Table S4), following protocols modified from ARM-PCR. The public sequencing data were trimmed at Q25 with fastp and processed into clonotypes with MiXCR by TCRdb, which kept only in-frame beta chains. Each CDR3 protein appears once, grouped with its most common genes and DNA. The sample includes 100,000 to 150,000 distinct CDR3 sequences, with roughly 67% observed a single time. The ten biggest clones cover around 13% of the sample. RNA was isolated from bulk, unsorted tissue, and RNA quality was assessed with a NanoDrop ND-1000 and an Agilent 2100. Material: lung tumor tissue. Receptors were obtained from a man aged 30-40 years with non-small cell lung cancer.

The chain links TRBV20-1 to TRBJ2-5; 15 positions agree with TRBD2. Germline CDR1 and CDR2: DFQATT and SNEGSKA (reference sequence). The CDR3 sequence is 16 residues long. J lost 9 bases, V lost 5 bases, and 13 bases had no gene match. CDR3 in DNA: TGCAGTGCTCCACCATGGGGGACTAGCGGGAGGTCGGCCCAGTACTTC. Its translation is CSAPPWGTSGRSAQYF.

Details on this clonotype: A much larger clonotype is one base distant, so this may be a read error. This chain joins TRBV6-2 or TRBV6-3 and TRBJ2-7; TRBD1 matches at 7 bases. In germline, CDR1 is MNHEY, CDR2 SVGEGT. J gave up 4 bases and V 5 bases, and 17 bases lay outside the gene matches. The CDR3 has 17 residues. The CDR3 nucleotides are TGTGCCAGCAGTCCACATACAGGGGACGCGAATCGATACGAGCAGTACTTC. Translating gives CASSPHTGDANRYEQYF.

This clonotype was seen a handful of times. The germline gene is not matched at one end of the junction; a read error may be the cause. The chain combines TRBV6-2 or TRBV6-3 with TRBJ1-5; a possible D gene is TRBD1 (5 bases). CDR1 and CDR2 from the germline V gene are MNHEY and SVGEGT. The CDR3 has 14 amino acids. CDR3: CASCSGDGNQPQHF. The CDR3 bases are TGTGCCAGCTGTTCTGGGGACGGCAATCAGCCCCAGCACTTT.

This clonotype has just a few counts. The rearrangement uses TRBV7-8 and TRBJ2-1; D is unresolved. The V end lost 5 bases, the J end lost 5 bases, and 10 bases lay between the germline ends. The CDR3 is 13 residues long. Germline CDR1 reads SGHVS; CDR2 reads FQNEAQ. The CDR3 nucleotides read TGTGCCAGCAGCCCCCCCAGCCACAATGAGCAGTTCTTC. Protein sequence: CASSPPSHNEQFF. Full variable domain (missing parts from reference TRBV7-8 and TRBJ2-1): GAGVSQSPRYKVAKRGQDVALRCDPISGHVSLFWYQQALGQGPEFLTYFQNEAQLDKSGLPSDRFFAERPEGSVSTLKIQRTQQEDSAVYLCASSPPSHNEQFFGPGTRLTVL.

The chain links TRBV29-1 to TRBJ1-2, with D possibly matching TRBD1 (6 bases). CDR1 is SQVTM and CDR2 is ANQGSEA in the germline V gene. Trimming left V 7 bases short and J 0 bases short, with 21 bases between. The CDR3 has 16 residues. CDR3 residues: CSASRTDRHSNYGYTF. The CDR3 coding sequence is TGCAGCGCCTCAAGGACTGACAGGCACTCTAACTATGGCTACACCTTC.

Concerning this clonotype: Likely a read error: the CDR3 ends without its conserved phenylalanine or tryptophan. CDR3 amino acids: CASTPDGLNTEAFS. In DNA, the CDR3 is TGCGCCAGCACCCCGGACGGACTGAACACTGAAGCTTTCTCT. V usage is TRBV4-1 and J usage is TRBJ1-1; no firm D call. CDR1 is MGHRA, CDR2 YSYEKL, per germline. Trimming took off 7 bases at V and 0 bases at J, with 12 bases between the two ends. This CDR3 is built from 14 residues.